The 17 T cell receptor beta chains below were found in one sample sequenced in a study of shared clonotypes between healthy human individuals. Clones were read by immunoSEQ multiplex PCR, and TCRdb kept only the in-frame ones, dropping some. This sample yields over a million clones, of which roughly 96% are seen a single time; about 1% belongs to the top ten. Input material: naive CD4+ T cells sorted from blood. Subset specified: CD45RA+ positively selected. The receptor source for this set is a man aged 25 to 40 in good health.

V gene TRBV28 combines with J gene TRBJ2-1; 7 bases match TRBD2. V dropped 5 bases and J dropped 10; count of bases not matched to a gene: 5. Germline values: CDR1 MDHEN, CDR2 SYDVKM. The CDR3 sequence is 12 residues long. In nucleotides, the CDR3 is TGTGCCAGCAGTCAGCTAGCGGTAGAGCAGTTCTTC. This translates into CASSQLAVEQFF.

The rearrangement links TRBV7-2 to TRBJ2-7, with a possible D match to TRBD1 (6 bases). This CDR3 comprises 13 residues. V lost 4 bases to trimming and J lost 5 bases, with 12 bases between them. CDR1 and CDR2 from the germline V gene are SGHTA and FQGNSA. CDR3 loop: CASSSQGTHEQYF. The CDR3 DNA reads as TGTGCCAGCAGCTCGCAGGGGACCCACGAGCAGTACTTC.

This rearrangement joins TRBV4-1 to TRBJ2-2, with 7 bases lining up with TRBD2. J gave up 4 bases and V 6 bases, and 5 bases lay outside the gene matches. Germline CDR1 reads MGHRA; CDR2 reads YSYEKL. This CDR3 is built from 14 residues. CDR3 region: CASRPPGGTGELFF. CDR3 sequence (DNA): TGCGCCAGCAGGCCTCCGGGAGGCACCGGGGAGCTGTTTTTT.

This chain uses TRBV18 with TRBJ2-1; tentatively, D is TRBD2 (6 bases). Germline assignment: CDR1 KGHSH and CDR2 LQKENI. V was cut by 3 bases and J by 0 bases, with 12 bases left in between. The CDR3 extends over 16 amino acids. The CDR3 DNA reads TGTGCCAGCTCACCTAGCGGTCTCAGCTCCTACAATGAGCAGTTCTTC. It specifies CASSPSGLSSYNEQFF.

The chain has TRBV11-2 and TRBJ1-2; D possibly corresponds to TRBD1 (5 bases). This CDR3 is 15 amino acids long. CDR1 is SGHAT and CDR2 is FQNNGV in the germline V gene. V was pared by 5 bases and J by 2 bases, with 15 bases between. CDR3 sequence reads: CASSIRLGGNYGYTF. The CDR3 nucleotides are TGTGCCAGCAGCATAAGACTCGGGGGGAACTATGGCTACACCTTC.

The rearrangement links TRBV5-6 to TRBJ1-1; D is unresolved. The CDR3 totals 15 residues. V lost 4 bases, J lost 4 bases, and 17 bases lay in between. Germline V gene sequence: CDR1 SGHDT, CDR2 YYEEEE. In DNA form, the CDR3 reads TGTGCCAGCAGCCGCGGACTCCGGGAGCTCACTGAAGCTTTCTTT. Encoded protein: CASSRGLRELTEAFF.

CDR3 sequence reads: CASSSGLAGSSYEQYF. The CDR3 region has the DNA TGTGCCAGCAGTTCTGGACTAGCGGGGTCCTCCTACGAGCAGTACTTC. The chain uses TRBV6-5 and TRBJ2-7; TRBD2 matches at 12 bases. Germline V CDR1 and CDR2: MNHEY, SVGAGI. This CDR3 is 16 amino acids long. Trimming cost V 4 bases and J 0 bases; bases outside gene matches: 4.

For this clone: Other DNA sequences within the sample encode an identical CDR3. The J gene is TRBJ2-5, the V gene TRBV9, with 12 positions matching TRBD2. CDR3 length equals 14 residues. Germline assignment: CDR1 SGDLS and CDR2 YYNGEE. The V segment lost 4 bases and the J segment 5 bases; nucleotides outside the gene matches: 3. CDR3 residues: CASSRGLAGETQYF. The CDR3, as DNA: TGTGCCAGCAGCCGAGGACTAGCGGGGGAGACCCAGTACTTC. Looking up the rest from reference TRBV9 and TRBJ2-5 gives the full variable domain: DSGVTQTPKHLITATGQRVTLRCSPRSGDLSVYWYQQSLDQGLQFLIQYYNGEERAKGNILERFSAQQFPDLHSELNLSSLELGDSALYFCASSRGLAGETQYFGPGTRLLVL.

The chain uses TRBV30 and TRBJ2-7; unclear D gene. Germline V CDR1 and CDR2: GTSNPN, SVGIG (reference sequence). V dropped 3 bases and J dropped 4 bases, with 16 bases sitting between them. This CDR3 contains 14 residues. The CDR3: CAWSGRRSTYEQYF. As DNA, the CDR3 is TGTGCCTGGAGCGGCAGGAGATCAACGTACGAGCAGTACTTC. The entire variable domain, with the rest obtained from reference TRBV30 and TRBJ2-7, is as follows: SQTIHQWPATLVQPVGSPLSLECTVEGTSNPNLYWYRQAAGRGLQLLFYSVGIGQISSEVPQNLSASRPQDRQFILSSKKLLLSDSGFYLCAWSGRRSTYEQYFGPGTRLTVT.

V is TRBV2 and J is TRBJ1-1; a possible D gene is TRBD1 (5 bases). V lost 3 bases to trimming and J lost 0 bases, with 14 bases between them. CDR3 length: 16 residues. Germline CDR1 is SNHLY and CDR2 is FYNNEI. The CDR3 DNA sequence: TGTGCCAGCAGTGATTCTTTCGAGGGACTGAACACTGAAGCTTTCTTT. Residues: CASSDSFEGLNTEAFF.

The chain joins TRBV10-3 to TRBJ2-7; D is ambiguous. Trimming shortened V by 10 bases and J by 6 bases, and 13 bases separated the two germline ends. The germline CDR1 and CDR2 sequences are ENHRY and SYGVKD. The CDR3 spans 11 residues. CDR3 residues: CATSSPSEQYF. CDR3 nucleotides: TGTGCCACCTCCTCGCCGAGCGAGCAGTACTTC.

V is TRBV5-1 and J is TRBJ2-5; 7 bases match TRBD1. The germline gives CDR1 SGHRS, CDR2 YFSETQ. The ends lost 4 bases at V and 2 bases at J; junction bases unmatched: 11. The CDR3 runs 16 residues. The CDR3 region is CASSPLESRGQETQYF. Written as DNA, the CDR3 is TGCGCCAGCAGCCCGCTAGAGTCCAGGGGGCAAGAGACCCAGTACTTC.

The rearrangement joins TRBV28 to TRBJ2-1, with TRBD2 matching over 8 bases. The CDR3 covers 16 residues. J was trimmed by 3 bases and V by 6 bases; bases with no gene match: 10. Germline V CDR1 and CDR2: MDHEN, SYDVKM. CDR3 protein: CASSHQAGVYYNEQFF. The DNA for the CDR3 is TGTGCCAGCAGCCACCAAGCGGGAGTCTACTACAATGAGCAGTTCTTC.

This clone was detected only once. This chain connects TRBV5-4 to TRBJ2-1; 11 bases line up with TRBD2. The CDR3 is 15 amino acids. CDR1 is SGHNT, CDR2 YYREEE, per germline (reference sequence). With V trimmed by 3 bases and J by 4 bases, 3 bases remained unmatched. CDR3 bases: TGTGCCAGCAGCTCACGGACTAGCGGGTACAATGAGCAGTTCTTC. Translating gives CASSSRTSGYNEQFF. The variable domain in full, completed from reference TRBV5-4 and TRBJ2-1, reads ETGVTQSPTHLIKTRGQQVTLRCSSQSGHNTVSWYQQALGQGPQFIFQYYREEENGRGNFPPRFSGLQFPNYSSELNVNALELDDSALYLCASSSRTSGYNEQFFGPGTRLTVL.

The count of this clone is one. This rearrangement joins TRBV11-3 to TRBJ2-3; D unresolved. The V end lost 0 bases, the J end lost 11 bases, and 12 bases lay between the germline ends. From germline, CDR1 is SGHNT and CDR2 YENEEA. The CDR3 runs 13 residues. The CDR3 coding sequence is TGTGCCAGCAGCTTAGACCACCGGGCCGGGCAGTATTTT. This codes for CASSLDHRAGQYF.

The chain employs TRBV6-6 and TRBJ2-5, with D possibly being TRBD1 or TRBD2 (6 bases each). V lost 6 bases to trimming and J lost 5 bases, with 13 bases between them. This CDR3 has 13 amino acids. The germline V gene has CDR1 MNHNY and CDR2 SVGAGI (reference sequence). Written as DNA, the CDR3 is TGTGCCAGCAGCTCCGGGGGCCATGAGACCCAGTACTTC. Encoded protein: CASSSGGHETQYF.

The chain has TRBV19 and TRBJ1-5, with D unclear. This CDR3 has 16 amino acids. Germline lookup yields CDR1 LNHDA and CDR2 SQIVND (reference sequence). V lost 4 bases and J 2 bases, leaving 15 bases between the germline ends. CDR3 coding DNA: TGTGCCAGTAGTACAACCGGAGGGTCCGGCAATCAGCCCCAGCATTTT. Residues: CASSTTGGSGNQPQHF.